The T cell receptor (beta chain) under discussion was sequenced for a study of CD8+ T cells in alopecia areata. The germline gives CDR1 MNHEY, CDR2 SVGAGI. V lost 6 bases, J lost 0 bases, and 6 bases lay in between. The CDR3 contains 14 residues. Study-wide points: Lesional tissue from the scalp (especially in alopecia totalis/universalis) showed higher clonality than normal scalp.

Sequencing used cDNA as its template, made by extracting RNA and reverse transcribing it. The repertoire was sequenced with immunoSEQ multiplex PCR; TCRdb's copy has only in-frame clones and lacks some. The sample yields about 140,000 clones, around two thirds seen once. About this clone: The antigen is not known.

Sorted populations comprised CD4+ and CD8+ T cells obtained from PBMCs. Material for sequencing was CD8+ T cells sorted from blood. The TCR sequence derives from a human donor in good health. This chain links TRBV6-5 with TRBJ2-6; D gene unclear. The CDR3 DNA reads as TGTGCCAGCAGAAAATTCTCTGGGGCCAACGTCCTGACTTTC. Protein product: CASRKFSGANVLTF.